This T cell receptor beta chain was retrieved from a study of post-analysis software for immune sequencing data. About this clonotype: This CDR3 fails to terminate in the conserved phenylalanine or tryptophan, so it likely reflects a read error.

Unique molecular identifiers tagged the TCR beta cDNA libraries. TCRdb itself ran the PCR reads through MiXCR, one entry per CDR3 protein. The repertoire holds fewer than 700,000 distinct CDR3 sequences, with about 40% as singletons. Input material: blood. The receptor comes from a girl aged 10 to 17 with multiple sclerosis.

The CDR3 region is CASSLGWGPGANNEQFL. The CDR3 DNA reads as TGTGCCAGCAGCCTAGGCTGGGGACCCGGAGCCAACAATGAGCAGTTCCTC. This chain uses TRBV7-6 with TRBJ2-1; D may match TRBD1 or TRBD2 (5 bases each). This CDR3 is 17 amino acids long. The V and J ends lost 5 bases and 5 bases respectively, with 22 bases between them. Germline V gene data show CDR1 as SGHVS and CDR2 as FNYEAQ.